Given below is one T cell receptor (beta chain) in context. The sample is drawn from a study of blood T cell repertoires in COVID-19. Across the study: Researchers got acute and convalescent COVID-19 samples from the United States, Italy and Spain. Nucleic acid was either cDNA or gDNA, and it came from T cells, B-cell-depleted T cells, or PBMCs.

In the original processing: Amplification from reference gene primers served as the basis for estimated nucleated cell counts. Sequenced by immunoSEQ multiplex PCR; TCRdb stores in-frame clones only, minus some. V and J calls and clone size come straight from that table; D and trimming were deduced from the DNA. The repertoire includes fewer than 120,000 clones, about 70% of them detected once, and 6% to 8% sits in the top ten. V was pared by 7 bases and J by 1 base, with 11 bases between. The CDR3 is made up of 12 amino acids. In germline, CDR1 is SQVTM, CDR2 ANQGSEA. This TCR was sampled from a woman aged 60-75 years with acute or convalescent COVID-19. The chain couples TRBV29-1 to TRBJ2-7, with a tentative D call TRBD1 (5 bases). Sequencing was done on a sample of peripheral blood. The CDR3 sequence is CSGTDSSYEQYF. CDR3 sequence (DNA): TGCAGCGGAACAGACAGTTCCTACGAGCAGTACTTC.